A single sample is the source of the 21 T cell receptor beta chains below, sequenced in a study of blood T cells in healthy people across ages. PCR was performed a second time for about 6 to 12 cycles using a sample-barcoded 5' primer and a J-beta primer mix. MiXCR, run by TCRdb on the 5' RACE reads, gives a single entry per CDR3 protein. In the table there are fewer than 900,000 distinct CDR3 sequences, about half of which are singletons. Input material: blood. The receptors were sampled from a woman aged 55-69 years in good health.

This clonotype was picked up many times. V and J are TRBV28 and TRBJ1-4; 7 nucleotides agree with TRBD1. CDR1 is MDHEN, CDR2 SYDVKM, per germline. The CDR3 consists of 13 residues. Germline trimming cut 6 bases from V and 7 bases from J; bases unmatched to any gene: 5. As DNA, the CDR3 is TGTGCCAGCAGAGAGCAGGGGGGTGAAAAACTGTTTTTT. It encodes CASREQGGEKLFF.

CDR3 coding DNA: TGCAGTGCTAGCCCAATAAGCGGGAGTGGGAATGAGCAGTTCTTC. Residues: CSASPISGSGNEQFF. The rearrangement joins TRBV20-1 to TRBJ2-1, with TRBD2 matching 8 bases. V was pared by 3 bases and J by 7 bases, with 11 bases of the junction left unmatched. The CDR3 runs 15 residues. Germline assignment: CDR1 DFQATT and CDR2 SNEGSKA (reference sequence).

This rearrangement joins TRBV29-1 to TRBJ2-3, with 12 nucleotides matching TRBD2. CDR3 length equals 17 residues. J lost 2 bases, V lost 3 bases, and 9 bases had no gene match. Per germline, CDR1 SQVTM and CDR2 ANQGSEA. CDR3 sequence: CSVDLRLAGVATDTQYF. CDR3 DNA sequence: TGCAGCGTTGATCTAAGACTAGCGGGAGTTGCCACAGATACGCAGTATTTT.

The chain has TRBV6-5 and TRBJ2-5; a possible D gene is TRBD1 (5 bases). The last part of the DNA fits TRBJ2-7 better; the J call may be wrong. The CDR3 runs to 15 residues. Germline-derived CDR1 and CDR2 are MNHEY and SVGAGI. CDR3 nucleotide sequence: TGTGCCAGCAGCCAGGACATCCTTGCCCTCTACGAGCAGTACTTC. Translating it yields CASSQDILALYEQYF.

This sequence joins TRBV6-5 and TRBJ2-4; D is perhaps TRBD1 or TRBD2 (5 bases each). V lost 7 bases and J 0 bases, leaving 13 bases between the germline ends. Germline CDR1 and CDR2: MNHEY and SVGAGI. The CDR3 covers 15 residues. CDR3 in amino acids: CASTPGLLAKNIQYF. The CDR3 bases are TGTGCCAGCACCCCGGGGCTGCTAGCCAAAAACATTCAGTACTTC.

This clonotype was detected a few times. V gene TRBV20-1 combines with J gene TRBJ2-1, with 11 bases aligning to TRBD2. Germline V gene data show CDR1 as DFQATT and CDR2 as SNEGSKA (reference sequence). The V and J ends lost 3 bases and 4 bases, in that order; junction bases with no gene match: 11. The CDR3 is 17 residues long. This CDR3 reads CSASPLPTSGSYNEQFF. The CDR3 nucleotides are TGCAGTGCTAGTCCACTCCCCACTAGCGGGAGTTACAATGAGCAGTTCTTC.

The rearrangement uses TRBV7-2 and TRBJ2-3; D remains unclear. Trimming took off 1 base at V and 8 bases at J, with 10 bases between the two ends. The CDR3 consists of 13 residues. Germline CDR1 SGHTA, CDR2 FQGNSA. CDR3 sequence reads: CASSLDLRVTQYF. The CDR3 DNA reads as TGTGCCAGCAGCTTAGATCTTCGGGTTACGCAGTATTTT.

The table lists this clonotype with many counts. The rearrangement joins TRBV7-9 to TRBJ2-3; tentative D call: TRBD1 (6 bases). V was pared by 5 bases and J by 5 bases, with 14 bases between. Germline V gene sequence: CDR1 SEHNR, CDR2 FQNEAQ (reference sequence). There are 14 residues in the CDR3. CDR3 in amino acids: CASSLTGYGDTQYF. CDR3 DNA: TGTGCCAGCAGCCTTACAGGGTATGGAGATACGCAGTATTTT.

The chain couples TRBV28 to TRBJ2-3; 7 bases are a match to TRBD1. Germline V gene sequence: CDR1 MDHEN, CDR2 SYDVKM. V trimming: 1 base; J trimming: 2 bases; junction bases outside the gene matches: 3. The CDR3 length is 15 residues. The CDR3 spells CASSLSRGFTDTQYF. As DNA, the CDR3 is TGTGCCAGCAGTTTATCCAGGGGGTTCACAGATACGCAGTATTTT.

The rearrangement uses TRBV20-1 and TRBJ1-1; D is possibly TRBD1 (6 bases). This CDR3 comprises 16 residues. The V end was cut by 0 bases, the J end by 5 bases, with 19 bases between. The germline V gene has CDR1 DFQATT and CDR2 SNEGSKA (reference sequence). CDR3 protein: CSARDVEGQFLTEAFF. CDR3 in DNA: TGCAGTGCTAGAGATGTGGAAGGACAGTTTTTGACTGAAGCTTTCTTT.

V is TRBV29-1 and J is TRBJ2-6; no clear D gene. The CDR3 loop spans 13 amino acids. The germline V gene encodes CDR1 SQVTM and CDR2 ANQGSEA. The V and J ends lost 6 bases and 0 bases respectively, with 6 bases between them. The CDR3 sequence is CSVRISGANVLTF. The CDR3 bases are TGCAGCGTCCGGATCTCTGGGGCCAACGTCCTGACTTTC.

The chain is built from TRBV28 and TRBJ2-3, with TRBD2 matching 11 bases. V lost 5 bases, J lost 3 bases, and 4 bases stayed unmatched. The germline CDR1 and CDR2 sequences are MDHEN and SYDVKM. The CDR3 contains 15 residues. CDR3 protein: CASSARTSGTDTQYF. DNA for the CDR3: TGTGCCAGCAGTGCTCGGACTAGCGGGACAGATACGCAGTATTTT.

On this clonotype: Relative to the germline gene, one junction end is altered; a read error may explain this. The V and J genes are TRBV29-1 and TRBJ2-3; no reliable D call. Germline V gene sequence: CDR1 SQVTM, CDR2 ANQGSEA. There are 16 residues in the CDR3. The CDR3 coding sequence is TGCAGCGTTGGAGCCCCTATGAGCGCCTACTCAGATGCGCAGTATTTT. Its protein product is CSVGAPMSAYSDAQYF.

As for this clonotype: The junction differs from germline at one of its ends, possibly a read error. The rearrangement uses TRBV20-1 and TRBJ2-7; the D gene is possibly TRBD1 (5 bases). In germline, CDR1 is DFQATT, CDR2 SNEGSKA (reference sequence). CDR3 length: 13 amino acids. In DNA, the CDR3 is TGCAGTGCTGTGGACACCACCTCCGACGAGCAGTACTTC. It translates to CSAVDTTSDEQYF.

The chain carries TRBV28 and TRBJ2-3; possibly TRBD1 for D (6 bases). The CDR3 extends over 17 amino acids. Germline V gene sequence: CDR1 MDHEN, CDR2 SYDVKM. V lost 6 bases and J 7 bases, leaving 26 bases between the germline ends. CDR3 DNA: TGTGCCAGCAGCCCAGCGACAGGCCTCAAGTCATTAAATACGCAGTATTTT. Its protein product is CASSPATGLKSLNTQYF.

The chain uses TRBV29-1 and TRBJ2-1; D might be TRBD1 or TRBD2, each matching 5 bases. In germline, CDR1 is SQVTM, CDR2 ANQGSEA. This CDR3 is built from 14 residues. V lost 3 bases, J lost 0 bases, and 9 bases lay in between. Here the CDR3 reads CSVEWGSSYNEQFF. DNA for the CDR3: TGCAGCGTTGAGTGGGGGAGCTCCTACAATGAGCAGTTCTTC.

The V and J genes are TRBV20-1 and TRBJ2-1; 15 positions match TRBD2. Germline CDR1 is DFQATT and CDR2 is SNEGSKA (reference sequence). This CDR3 has 19 amino acids. Trimming at V came to 3 bases and at J to 0 bases, leaving 9 bases not matched to a gene. Written as DNA, the CDR3 is TGCAGTGCTAGCCTCGGGACTAGCGGGAGGCAGAGCTCCTACAATGAGCAGTTCTTC. It codes for CSASLGTSGRQSSYNEQFF.

The chain employs TRBV5-1 and TRBJ2-2; D is perhaps TRBD2 (6 bases). CDR1 SGHRS and CDR2 YFSETQ come from the germline V gene. This CDR3 comprises 15 residues. Trimming cost V 4 bases and J 0 bases, with 10 bases left between them. The CDR3 nucleotides are TGCGCCAGCAGCCTCCCTAGCGCGAACACCGGGGAGCTGTTTTTT. Translation: CASSLPSANTGELFF.

The chain has TRBV3-1 and TRBJ2-3; 12 nucleotides align to TRBD2. V shed 3 bases and J 5 bases; nucleotides not matched to a gene: 6. Per germline, CDR1 LGHDT and CDR2 YNNKEL (reference sequence). The CDR3 is 16 amino acids. Here the CDR3 reads CASSHLLAGGGDTQYF. The CDR3, as DNA: TGTGCCAGCAGCCACCTACTAGCGGGGGGCGGAGATACGCAGTATTTT.

This chain connects TRBV29-1 to TRBJ2-2; D perhaps matches TRBD1 (6 bases). Germline V gene sequence: CDR1 SQVTM, CDR2 ANQGSEA. The CDR3 runs 15 residues. With 0 bases removed from V and 5 bases from J, the gap between germline ends came to 13 bases. CDR3 sequence: CSVEDPQGRTGELFF. The DNA of the CDR3 is TGCAGCGTTGAAGATCCCCAGGGGAGAACCGGGGAGCTGTTTTTT.

The chain links TRBV7-2 to TRBJ2-6; 10 bases align to TRBD2. The CDR3 runs 17 residues. Germline CDR1 is SGHTA and CDR2 is FQGNSA. Losses at the gene ends were 5 bases for V and 0 bases for J; bases not matched to a gene: 4. In DNA, the CDR3 is TGTGCCAGCAGCCAACTAGCGGGAAACTCTGGGGCCAACGTCCTGACTTTC. It codes for CASSQLAGNSGANVLTF.